This T cell receptor beta chain emerged from a study of cytomegalovirus exposure and HLA in healthy donors. V shed 6 bases, J shed 2 bases, and the junction held 5 bases outside the gene matches. The CDR3 covers 14 residues. CDR1 is SQVTM, CDR2 ANQGSEA, per germline. This clone was detected once. TCRdb keeps only in-frame clones here, not all; method: immunoSEQ multiplex PCR. The sample includes around 34,000 clones, over 80% of them seen just once. Material: PBMCs. This TCR derives from a man aged 18 to 35 in good health and CMV-seronegative. The chain uses TRBV29-1 and TRBJ1-2, with 11 bases matching TRBD1. The DNA of the CDR3 is TGCAGCGTAATGGGACAGGGGGGGAACTATGGCTACACCTTC. This sequence encodes CSVMGQGGNYGYTF. The full variable domain, completed using reference TRBV29-1 and TRBJ1-2, is SAVISQKPSRDICQRGTSLTIQCQVDSQVTMMFWYRQQPGQSLTLIATANQGSEATYESGFVIDKFPISRPNLTFSTLTVSNMSPEDSSIYLCSVMGQGGNYGYTFGSGTRLTVV.